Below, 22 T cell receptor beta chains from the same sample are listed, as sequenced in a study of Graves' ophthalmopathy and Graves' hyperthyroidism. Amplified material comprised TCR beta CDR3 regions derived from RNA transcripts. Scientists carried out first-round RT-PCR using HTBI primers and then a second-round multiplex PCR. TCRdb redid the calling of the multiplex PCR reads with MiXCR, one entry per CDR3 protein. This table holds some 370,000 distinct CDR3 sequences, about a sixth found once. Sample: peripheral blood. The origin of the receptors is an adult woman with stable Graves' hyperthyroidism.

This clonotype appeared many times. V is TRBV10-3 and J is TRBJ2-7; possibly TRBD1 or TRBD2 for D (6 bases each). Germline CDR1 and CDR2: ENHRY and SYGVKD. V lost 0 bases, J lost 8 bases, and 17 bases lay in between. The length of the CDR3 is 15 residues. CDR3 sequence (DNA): TGTGCCATCAGTGAGTCTGGGGGGCAGGACGGTAAGCAGTACTTC. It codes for CAISESGGQDGKQYF.

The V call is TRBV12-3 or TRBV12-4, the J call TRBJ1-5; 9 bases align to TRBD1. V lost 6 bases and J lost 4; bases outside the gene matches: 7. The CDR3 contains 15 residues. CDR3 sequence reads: CASRISTGGNQPQHF. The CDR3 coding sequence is TGTGCCAGCAGAATCTCGACAGGGGGGAATCAGCCCCAGCATTTT.

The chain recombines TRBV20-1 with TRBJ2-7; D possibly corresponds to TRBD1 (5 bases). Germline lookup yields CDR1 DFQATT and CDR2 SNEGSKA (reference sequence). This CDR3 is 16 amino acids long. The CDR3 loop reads CSAQTGASLYVYEQYF. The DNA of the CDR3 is TGCAGCGCTCAAACAGGAGCTAGTTTGTATGTTTACGAGCAGTACTTC.

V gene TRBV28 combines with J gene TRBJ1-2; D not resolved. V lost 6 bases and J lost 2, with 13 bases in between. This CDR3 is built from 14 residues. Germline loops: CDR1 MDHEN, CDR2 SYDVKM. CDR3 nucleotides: TGTGCCAGCAGCTTGACCGGGATCAACTATGGCTACACCTTC. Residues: CASSLTGINYGYTF.

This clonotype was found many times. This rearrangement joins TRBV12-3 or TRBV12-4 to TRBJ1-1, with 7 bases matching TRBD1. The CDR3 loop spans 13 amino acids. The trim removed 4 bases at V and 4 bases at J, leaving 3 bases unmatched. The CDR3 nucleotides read TGTGCCAGCAGTTGGGACAGTTTCACTGAAGCTTTCTTT. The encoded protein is CASSWDSFTEAFF.

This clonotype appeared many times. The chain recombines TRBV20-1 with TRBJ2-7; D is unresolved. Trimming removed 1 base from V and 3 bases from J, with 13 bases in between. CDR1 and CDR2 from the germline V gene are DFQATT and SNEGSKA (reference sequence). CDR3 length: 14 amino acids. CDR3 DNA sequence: TGCAGTGCTAGAGGAGTCAGAGTCCTCTACGAGCAGTACTTC. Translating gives CSARGVRVLYEQYF.

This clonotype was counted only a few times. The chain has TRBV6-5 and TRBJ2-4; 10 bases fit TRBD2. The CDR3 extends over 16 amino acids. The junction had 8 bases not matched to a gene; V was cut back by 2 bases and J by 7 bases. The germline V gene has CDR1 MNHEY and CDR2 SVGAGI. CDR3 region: CASSYPAGGPWNIQYF. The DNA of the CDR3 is TGTGCCAGCAGTTACCCAGCGGGAGGGCCTTGGAACATTCAGTACTTC.

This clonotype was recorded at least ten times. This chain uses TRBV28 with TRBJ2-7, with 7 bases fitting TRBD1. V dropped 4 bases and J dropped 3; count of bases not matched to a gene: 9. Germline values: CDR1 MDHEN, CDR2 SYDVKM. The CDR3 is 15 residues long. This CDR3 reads CASSSNRGFFYEQYF. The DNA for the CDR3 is TGTGCCAGCAGTTCTAACAGGGGTTTCTTCTACGAGCAGTACTTC.

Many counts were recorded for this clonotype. The CDR3 here is CASSSAAGGSYEQYF. The CDR3 DNA follows: TGTGCCAGCAGTTCCGCGGCAGGGGGCTCCTACGAGCAGTACTTC. The V call is TRBV28, the J call TRBJ2-7, with TRBD1 matching over 7 bases. CDR1 and CDR2 (germline): MDHEN, SYDVKM. The V gene end was trimmed by 4 bases and the J gene end by 0 bases; junction bases not matched to a gene: 6. There are 15 residues in the CDR3.

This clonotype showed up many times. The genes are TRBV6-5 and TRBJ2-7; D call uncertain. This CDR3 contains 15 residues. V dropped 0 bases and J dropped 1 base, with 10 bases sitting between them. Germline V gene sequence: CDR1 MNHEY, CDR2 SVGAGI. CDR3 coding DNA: TGTGCCAGCAGTTACTCGTTCGGCCAATCCTACGAGCAGTACTTC. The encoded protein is CASSYSFGQSYEQYF.

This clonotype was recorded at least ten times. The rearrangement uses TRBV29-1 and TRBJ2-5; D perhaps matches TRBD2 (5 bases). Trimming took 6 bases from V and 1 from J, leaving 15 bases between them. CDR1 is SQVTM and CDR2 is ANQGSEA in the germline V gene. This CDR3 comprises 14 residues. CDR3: CSVTRAGLQETQYF. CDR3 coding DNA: TGCAGCGTGACCCGCGCGGGTCTCCAAGAGACCCAGTACTTC.

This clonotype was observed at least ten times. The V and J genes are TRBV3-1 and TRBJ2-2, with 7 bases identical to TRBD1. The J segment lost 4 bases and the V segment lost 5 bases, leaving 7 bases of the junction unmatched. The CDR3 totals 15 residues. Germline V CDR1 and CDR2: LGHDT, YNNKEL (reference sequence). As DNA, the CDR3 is TGTGCCAGCAGCTATTCGGGACAGCTCACCGGGGAGCTGTTTTTT. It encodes CASSYSGQLTGELFF.

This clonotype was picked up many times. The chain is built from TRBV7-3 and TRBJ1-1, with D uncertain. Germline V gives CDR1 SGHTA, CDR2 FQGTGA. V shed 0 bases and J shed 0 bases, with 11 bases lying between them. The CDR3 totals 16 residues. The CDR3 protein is CASSLTILRLNTEAFF. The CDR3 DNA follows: TGTGCCAGCAGCTTAACTATCTTACGCCTGAACACTGAAGCTTTCTTT.

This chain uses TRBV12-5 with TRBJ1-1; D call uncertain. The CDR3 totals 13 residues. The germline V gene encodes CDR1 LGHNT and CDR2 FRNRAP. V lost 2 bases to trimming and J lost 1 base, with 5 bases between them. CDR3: CASGLYGNTEAFF. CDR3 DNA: TGTGCTAGTGGTTTGTACGGGAACACTGAAGCTTTCTTT.

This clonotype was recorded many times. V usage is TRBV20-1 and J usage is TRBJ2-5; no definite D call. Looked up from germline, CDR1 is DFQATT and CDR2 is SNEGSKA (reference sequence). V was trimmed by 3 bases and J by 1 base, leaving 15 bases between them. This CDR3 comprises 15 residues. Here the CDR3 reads CSASRLRQVQETQYF. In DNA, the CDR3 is TGCAGTGCTAGTAGGTTGCGGCAGGTCCAAGAGACCCAGTACTTC.

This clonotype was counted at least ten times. This chain's CDR3 is CAWSVRGGQYEQYF. In nucleotides, the CDR3 is TGTGCCTGGAGTGTACGTGGGGGGCAGTACGAGCAGTACTTC. The chain employs TRBV30 and TRBJ2-7, with D perhaps given as TRBD1 or TRBD2 (6 bases each). The length of the CDR3 is 14 residues. The V end was cut by 0 bases, the J end by 4 bases, with 13 bases between. CDR1 is GTSNPN and CDR2 is SVGIG in the germline V gene (reference sequence).

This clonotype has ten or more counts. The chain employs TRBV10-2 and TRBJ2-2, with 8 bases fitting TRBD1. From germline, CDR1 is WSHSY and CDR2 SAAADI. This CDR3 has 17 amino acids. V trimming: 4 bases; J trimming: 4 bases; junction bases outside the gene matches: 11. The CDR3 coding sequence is TGCGCCAGCAGTGGGGAACCGGGACAGGTTATCACCGGGGAGCTGTTTTTT. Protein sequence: CASSGEPGQVITGELFF.

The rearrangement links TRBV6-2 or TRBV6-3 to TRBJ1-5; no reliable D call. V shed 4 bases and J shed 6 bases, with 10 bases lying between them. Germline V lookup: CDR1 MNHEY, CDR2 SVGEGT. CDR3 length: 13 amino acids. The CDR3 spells CASSLRVFQPQHF. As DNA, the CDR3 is TGTGCCAGCAGTTTGAGGGTCTTTCAGCCCCAGCATTTT.

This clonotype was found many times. The CDR3 DNA follows: TGCGCCAGCAGCCACCAGAACGAGCAGTACTTC. Encoded protein: CASSHQNEQYF. The chain is built from TRBV5-1 and TRBJ2-7; D remains unclear. This CDR3 spans 11 amino acids. CDR1 and CDR2 from the germline V gene are SGHRS and YFSETQ. V lost 4 bases and J 5 bases, leaving 7 bases between the germline ends.

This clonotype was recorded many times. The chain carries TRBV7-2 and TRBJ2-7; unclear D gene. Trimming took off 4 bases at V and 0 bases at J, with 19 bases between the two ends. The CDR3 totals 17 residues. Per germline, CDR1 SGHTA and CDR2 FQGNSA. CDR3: CASSSARSVPFSYEQYF. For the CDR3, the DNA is TGTGCCAGCAGCTCCGCCAGGAGTGTTCCTTTCTCCTACGAGCAGTACTTC. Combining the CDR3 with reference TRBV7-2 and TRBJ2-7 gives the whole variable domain GAGVSQSPSNKVTEKGKDVELRCDPISGHTALYWYRQSLGQGLEFLIYFQGNSAPDKSGLPSDRFSAERTGGSVSTLTIQRTQQEDSAVYLCASSSARSVPFSYEQYFGPGTRLTVT.

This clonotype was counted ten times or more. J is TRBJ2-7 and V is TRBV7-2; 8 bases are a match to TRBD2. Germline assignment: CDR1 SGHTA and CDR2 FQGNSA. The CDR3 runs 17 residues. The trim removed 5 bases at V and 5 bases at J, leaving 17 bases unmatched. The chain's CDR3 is CASSPRSAGGRHNEQYF. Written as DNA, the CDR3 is TGTGCCAGCAGCCCCAGATCGGCTGGCGGGAGGCATAACGAGCAGTACTTC. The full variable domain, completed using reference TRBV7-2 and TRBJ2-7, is GAGVSQSPSNKVTEKGKDVELRCDPISGHTALYWYRQSLGQGLEFLIYFQGNSAPDKSGLPSDRFSAERTGGSVSTLTIQRTQQEDSAVYLCASSPRSAGGRHNEQYFGPGTRLTVT.

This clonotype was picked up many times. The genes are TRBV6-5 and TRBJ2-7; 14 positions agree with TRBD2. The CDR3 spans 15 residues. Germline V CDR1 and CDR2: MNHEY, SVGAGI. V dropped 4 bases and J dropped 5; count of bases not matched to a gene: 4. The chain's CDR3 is CASSSPGLAGDEQYF. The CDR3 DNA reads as TGTGCCAGCAGTTCCCCGGGACTAGCGGGAGACGAGCAGTACTTC.